This TCR beta chain was found in a study of cytomegalovirus exposure and HLA in healthy donors. Profiling relied on immunoSEQ multiplex PCR, and the TCRdb table lists in-frame clones only, not all of them. Among tens of thousands of clones listed, around 97% were seen once. This clone was seen a single time. Antigen specificity is unknown. The donors were part of the roughly 110-subject validation cohort, which stood apart from the approximately 640-subject first cohort. The CDR3 is 15 amino acids. The ends lost 1 base at V and 3 bases at J; junction bases unmatched: 5. CDR1 and CDR2 (germline): MNHNS, SASEGT. Study-wide results and caveats: TCR beta chains numbering some 150 were designated cytomegalovirus-associated. With high specificity and sensitivity, the classifier reportedly diagnosed cytomegalovirus status.

The receptor's source is a woman aged 18 to 35 in good health and CMV-seropositive. The chain recombines TRBV6-1 with TRBJ2-7; the match to TRBD1 covers 8 bases. Sequenced material: PBMCs. As DNA, the CDR3 is TGTGCCAGCAGTGAAGGTACCGACAGGGGCTACGAGCAGTACTTC. Its translation is CASSEGTDRGYEQYF.